One sample yielded the 10 T cell receptor beta chains listed below, sequenced in a study of OX40 agonist ivuxolimab in advanced cancers. Measured with immunoSEQ multiplex PCR; TCRdb has only the in-frame clones, and not every one. The repertoire holds roughly 17,000 clones, with more than 80% as singletons. This specimen was CD4+ or CD8+ T cells sorted from blood, taken in a trial of the OX40 agonist ivuxolimab. These receptors were collected from an adult with an advanced solid tumor such as melanoma, head and neck, liver or kidney cancer.

The chain employs TRBV6-5 and TRBJ1-1; D is ambiguous. Per germline, CDR1 MNHEY and CDR2 SVGAGI. V lost 2 bases and J 3 bases, leaving 10 bases between the germline ends. The CDR3 has 14 amino acids. The CDR3 spells CASSYLSGYTEAFF. CDR3 nucleotides: TGTGCCAGCAGTTACCTTTCCGGGTACACTGAAGCTTTCTTT.

The J gene is TRBJ2-7, the V gene TRBV19; D is tentatively TRBD1 or TRBD2 (7 bases each). Trimming shortened V by 7 bases and J by 6 bases, and 13 bases separated the two germline ends. The germline gives CDR1 LNHDA, CDR2 SQIVND (reference sequence). The CDR3 spans 12 residues. The CDR3 region has the DNA TGTGCCAGTATGGGAGGGGGCGGCGAGCAGTACTTC. This encodes CASMGGGGEQYF.

V gene TRBV7-9 combines with J gene TRBJ2-7, with D tentatively TRBD1 or TRBD2 (5 bases each). Trimming removed 7 bases from V and 3 bases from J, with 16 bases in between. Germline-derived CDR1 and CDR2 are SEHNR and FQNEAQ (reference sequence). This CDR3 is built from 14 residues. The CDR3 reads CASTHGTELYEQYF. CDR3 DNA sequence: TGTGCCAGCACCCACGGGACGGAGCTCTACGAGCAGTACTTC.

The gene calls are TRBV7-6 and TRBJ2-3, with TRBD2 matching 10 bases. In germline, CDR1 is SGHVS, CDR2 FNYEAQ. The V and J ends lost 5 bases and 3 bases, in that order; junction bases with no gene match: 8. The CDR3 consists of 16 residues. CDR3 in amino acids: CASSTPSGSKTDTQYF. The CDR3 nucleotides are TGTGCCAGCAGCACCCCTAGCGGGAGTAAAACAGATACGCAGTATTTT.

This clone has a single count. An end of the junction does not agree with germline; a read error may underlie this. The J gene is TRBJ2-1, the V gene TRBV7-7; 8 bases line up with TRBD2. The germline gives CDR1 SSHAT, CDR2 FNYEAQ (reference sequence). The length of the CDR3 is 15 residues. The CDR3 here is CASSPTSAGGNEQFF. CDR3 nucleotides: TGTGCTAGCAGTCCAACTAGCGCGGGGGGCAATGAGCAGTTCTTC. Filled out from reference TRBV7-7 and TRBJ2-1, the complete variable domain reads GAGVSQSPRYKVTKRGQDVTLRCDPISSHATLYWYQQALGQGPEFLTYFNYEAQPDKSGLPSDRFSAERPEGSISTLTIQRTEQRDSAMYRCASSPTSAGGNEQFFGPGTRLTVL.

The chain joins TRBV7-6 to TRBJ2-3; 11 bases map to TRBD2. The CDR3 runs 20 residues. With V trimmed by 0 bases and J by 3 bases, 14 bases remained unmatched. Per germline, CDR1 SGHVS and CDR2 FNYEAQ. CDR3 sequence: CASSLALDTSGGSGTDTQYF. For the CDR3, the DNA is TGTGCCAGCAGCTTAGCGCTCGATACTAGCGGGGGATCGGGGACAGATACGCAGTATTTT.

CDR3 sequence reads: CASSKLPGQGYDTFYGYTF. CDR3 sequence (DNA): TGTGCCAGCAGCAAACTTCCGGGACAGGGGTACGATACTTTCTATGGCTACACCTTC. The rearrangement joins TRBV7-9 to TRBJ1-2; 10 positions agree with TRBD1. Trimming at V came to 5 bases and at J to 4 bases, leaving 19 bases not matched to a gene. The CDR3 contains 19 residues. Looked up from germline, CDR1 is SEHNR and CDR2 is FQNEAQ (reference sequence).

The V call is TRBV6-1, the J call TRBJ2-7; the match to TRBD1 covers 7 bases. With 7 bases clipped from V and 0 bases from J, the junction kept 9 bases outside the gene matches. The CDR3 extends over 15 amino acids. CDR1 is MNHNS and CDR2 is SASEGT in the germline V gene. In DNA, the CDR3 is TGTGCCAGCACAATCGGGACAGCGAGCTCCTACGAGCAGTACTTC. Translating it yields CASTIGTASSYEQYF.

The CDR3 sequence: CASSPIKSQNIQYF. In DNA form, the CDR3 reads TGCGCCAGCAGCCCTATAAAAAGCCAAAACATTCAGTACTTC. J is TRBJ2-4 and V is TRBV4-1, with D unresolved. CDR1 is MGHRA and CDR2 is YSYEKL in the germline V gene. The CDR3 has 14 amino acids. V dropped 4 bases and J dropped 5 bases, with 12 bases sitting between them.

The CDR3 is CASSFDRSNQPQHF. The CDR3 DNA follows: TGTGCCAGCAGTTTTGACAGGAGCAATCAGCCCCAGCATTTT. The genes are TRBV27 and TRBJ1-5; D is perhaps TRBD1 (6 bases). Germline V lookup: CDR1 MNHEY, CDR2 SMNVEV (reference sequence). V was clipped by 3 bases and J by 1 base, with 7 bases between them. CDR3 length: 14 residues.